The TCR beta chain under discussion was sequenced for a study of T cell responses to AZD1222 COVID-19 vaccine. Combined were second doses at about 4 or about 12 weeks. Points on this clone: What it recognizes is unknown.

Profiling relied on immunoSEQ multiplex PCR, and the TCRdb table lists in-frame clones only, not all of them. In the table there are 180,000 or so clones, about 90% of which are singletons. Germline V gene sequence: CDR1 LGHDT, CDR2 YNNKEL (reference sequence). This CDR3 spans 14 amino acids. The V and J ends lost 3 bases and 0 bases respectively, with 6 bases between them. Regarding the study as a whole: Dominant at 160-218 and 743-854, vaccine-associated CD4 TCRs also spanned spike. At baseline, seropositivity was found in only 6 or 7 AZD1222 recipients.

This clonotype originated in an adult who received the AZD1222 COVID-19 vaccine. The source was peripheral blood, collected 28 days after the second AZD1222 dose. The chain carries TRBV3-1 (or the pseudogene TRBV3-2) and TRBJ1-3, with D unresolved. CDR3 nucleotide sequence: TGTGCCAGCAGCCAGCGGGACTCTGGAAACACCATATATTTT. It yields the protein CASSQRDSGNTIYF.